These 32 T cell receptor beta chains were sequenced from one sample in a study of blood T cell repertoires in COVID-19 (dated by TCRdb to the early 2020s). The library was made by the immunoSEQ multiplex PCR assay. The immuneACCESS repertoire file appears here via TCRdb, limited to in-frame rearrangements. These files lack a portion of the clones; in checked studies, under half of the deficit traces to unresolved V genes, and the cause of the others is not known. The sample has 120,000 to 150,000 clones on record, roughly 86% of them singletons. The ten largest account for roughly 2.1% of the sample. The specimen was peripheral blood. Receptor source: a human donor in a cohort sampled during active COVID-19.

The rearrangement joins TRBV4-2 to TRBJ2-5; TRBD2 matches 9 bases. Germline V gives CDR1 LGHNA, CDR2 YNFKEQ. With 1 base clipped from V and 0 bases from J, the junction kept 6 bases outside the gene matches. The CDR3 runs 17 residues. CDR3 bases: TGTGCCAGCAGCCAAGTTACAGCGGGGGGCTACCAAGAGACCCAGTACTTC. Its translation: CASSQVTAGGYQETQYF.

The chain employs TRBV5-1 and TRBJ2-1; 7 bases are a match to TRBD1. V shed 0 bases, J shed 4 bases, and the junction held 10 bases outside the gene matches. CDR3 length equals 17 residues. Per the germline V gene, CDR1 is SGHRS and CDR2 is YFSETQ. The CDR3 here is CASSLAGTGTAYNEQFF. The CDR3 nucleotides are TGCGCCAGCAGCTTGGCCGGAACCGGGACAGCTTACAATGAGCAGTTCTTC.

This clone was counted between two and nine times. The chain has TRBV7-2 and TRBJ1-1; D is unresolved. The CDR3 covers 13 residues. V was trimmed by 8 bases and J by 3 bases, leaving 13 bases between them. Per germline, CDR1 SGHTA and CDR2 FQGNSA. CDR3 region: CASSKLRDTEAFF. In DNA form, the CDR3 reads TGTGCCAGCTCTAAGCTGAGGGACACTGAAGCTTTCTTT.

V and J are TRBV9 and TRBJ2-3; 10 bases line up with TRBD2. Germline V gene data show CDR1 as SGDLS and CDR2 as YYNGEE. The CDR3 consists of 12 residues. The J segment lost 13 bases and the V segment lost 4 bases, leaving 6 bases of the junction unmatched. The CDR3 here is CASSSGTSDKYF. CDR3 bases: TGTGCCAGCAGCTCAGGGACTAGCGATAAGTATTTT.

The V call is TRBV2, the J call TRBJ1-5; 7 bases match TRBD1. CDR1 SNHLY and CDR2 FYNNEI come from the germline V gene. The V and J ends lost 0 bases and 0 bases, in that order; junction bases with no gene match: 11. This CDR3 region has 19 residues. This CDR3 is CASSEAEGAGTGSNQPQHF. The CDR3 nucleotides are TGTGCCAGCAGTGAAGCTGAGGGGGCCGGGACCGGTAGCAATCAGCCCCAGCATTTT. Drawing the rest from reference TRBV2 and TRBJ1-5, the complete variable domain is EPEVTQTPSHQVTQMGQEVILRCVPISNHLYFYWYRQILGQKVEFLVSFYNNEISEKSEIFDDQFSVERPDGSNFTLKIRSTKLEDSAMYFCASSEAEGAGTGSNQPQHFGDGTRLSIL.

The CDR3 DNA is TGTGCCAGCAGGAAAAGACAGGGTGCGAGTGAAAAACTGTTTTTT. As protein: CASRKRQGASEKLFF. The genes are TRBV7-2 and TRBJ1-4, with 7 bases identical to TRBD1. CDR3 length: 15 residues. J was trimmed by 7 bases and V by 6 bases; bases with no gene match: 11. Germline V gives CDR1 SGHTA, CDR2 FQGNSA.

The chain uses TRBV2 and TRBJ2-5; D is perhaps TRBD2 (6 bases). This CDR3 spans 14 amino acids. V lost 7 bases and J lost 5, with 17 bases in between. In germline, CDR1 is SNHLY, CDR2 FYNNEI. The CDR3 sequence is CASMEGRSGETQYF. CDR3 nucleotides: TGTGCCAGCATGGAGGGTCGGAGTGGGGAGACCCAGTACTTC.

This clone was recorded once. V usage is TRBV7-2 and J usage is TRBJ1-2; D unresolved. Germline V lookup: CDR1 SGHTA, CDR2 FQGNSA. The CDR3 totals 14 residues. V lost 0 bases and J 2 bases, leaving 7 bases between the germline ends. The CDR3 is CASSLAANNYGYTF. CDR3 nucleotide sequence: TGTGCCAGCAGCTTAGCAGCAAACAACTATGGCTACACCTTC.

This clone has a handful of counts. The gene calls are TRBV2 and TRBJ2-2; D not certain. The CDR3 is 13 residues long. Germline V gene lookup returns CDR1 SNHLY and CDR2 FYNNEI. Trimming took off 4 bases at V and 4 bases at J, with 7 bases between the two ends. The CDR3 loop reads CASSGTGTGELFF. As DNA, the CDR3 is TGTGCCAGCAGTGGAACGGGCACCGGGGAGCTGTTTTTT.

The chain's CDR3 is CASSMGRLRGYGYTF. DNA of the CDR3: TGTGCCAGTAGTATGGGGCGCCTGCGGGGCTATGGCTACACCTTC. The V call is TRBV19, the J call TRBJ1-2, with a tentative D call TRBD1 (5 bases). The CDR3 extends over 15 amino acids. Germline lookup yields CDR1 LNHDA and CDR2 SQIVND (reference sequence). The V end lost 3 bases, the J end lost 4 bases, and 15 bases lay between the germline ends.

The sample holds a few counts of this clone. V and J are TRBV30 and TRBJ2-1; 9 positions match TRBD1. Germline values: CDR1 GTSNPN, CDR2 SVGIG (reference sequence). The CDR3 has 13 residues. Losses at the gene ends were 3 bases for V and 8 bases for J; bases not matched to a gene: 5. CDR3 DNA: TGTGCCTGGAGGAGGGACAGGGCACATGAGCAGTTCTTC. It specifies CAWRRDRAHEQFF.

The V call is TRBV9, the J call TRBJ2-3, with 8 bases aligning to TRBD2. The CDR3 spans 14 residues. V lost 10 bases and J lost 0; bases outside the gene matches: 7. The germline V gene encodes CDR1 SGDLS and CDR2 YYNGEE. The CDR3 DNA follows: TGTGCCGGCTCTTCGGGGGGGAGCACAGATACGCAGTATTTT. Translation gives CAGSSGGSTDTQYF.

V gene TRBV5-1 combines with J gene TRBJ2-7; tentative D call: TRBD1 (6 bases). CDR1 SGHRS and CDR2 YFSETQ come from the germline V gene. The CDR3 covers 12 residues. Trimming pared 5 bases from V and 3 bases from J, leaving 9 bases between. The CDR3 reads CASRLQGYEQYF. Here the CDR3 DNA reads TGCGCCAGCAGATTACAGGGCTACGAGCAGTACTTC.

The chain links TRBV28 to TRBJ1-4; D is possibly TRBD1 (5 bases). Germline V CDR1 and CDR2: MDHEN, SYDVKM. V was clipped by 7 bases and J by 8 bases, with 17 bases between them. There are 14 residues in the CDR3. CDR3 DNA sequence: TGTGCCAGCACCCGGGGGGATGGTTACGAAAAACTGTTTTTT. It encodes CASTRGDGYEKLFF.

The V and J genes are TRBV7-9 and TRBJ2-4; 11 positions match TRBD2. The CDR3 is made up of 18 amino acids. V shed 3 bases, J shed 0 bases, and the junction held 7 bases outside the gene matches. Germline lookup yields CDR1 SEHNR and CDR2 FQNEAQ (reference sequence). CDR3 DNA: TGTGCCAGCAGCTTGGAGACTAGCGGGGAACTAGCCAAAAACATTCAGTACTTC. This codes for CASSLETSGELAKNIQYF.

J is TRBJ1-1 and V is TRBV15, with D possibly TRBD1 on 5 matching bases. Germline values: CDR1 LNHNV, CDR2 YYDKDF (reference sequence). The CDR3 covers 14 residues. Trimming left V 4 bases short and J 8 bases short, with 17 bases between. CDR3 protein: CATSKRRAGQEAFF. CDR3 nucleotide sequence: TGTGCCACCAGCAAGAGAAGGGCAGGGCAGGAAGCTTTCTTT.

V is TRBV6-6 and J is TRBJ2-2, with TRBD2 identical over 8 bases. CDR3 length equals 16 residues. Germline values: CDR1 MNHNY, CDR2 SVGAGI (reference sequence). Losses at the gene ends were 11 bases for V and 5 bases for J; bases not matched to a gene: 16. The CDR3 sequence is CAVPGDGLARTGELFF. CDR3 in DNA: TGTGCCGTTCCGGGAGACGGACTAGCAAGAACCGGGGAGCTGTTTTTT.

The rearrangement uses TRBV6-5 and TRBJ2-7, with 7 bases fitting TRBD1. The germline gives CDR1 MNHEY, CDR2 SVGAGI. V was clipped by 5 bases and J by 7 bases; unmatched bases: 5. The CDR3 length is 12 residues. The CDR3 sequence is CASSRTGEEQYF. The CDR3, as DNA: TGTGCCAGCAGTAGAACAGGGGAAGAGCAGTACTTC.

V and J are TRBV6-1 and TRBJ2-5; TRBD1 is a possible D gene (5 bases). The CDR3 is 14 residues long. V was clipped by 1 base and J by 5 bases, with 11 bases between them. Per germline, CDR1 MNHNS and CDR2 SASEGT. The CDR3 spells CASSEEGQRETQYF. The CDR3 DNA is TGTGCCAGCAGTGAAGAGGGGCAGAGGGAGACCCAGTACTTC.

The chain links TRBV3-1 (or the pseudogene TRBV3-2) to TRBJ2-1; weak D call: TRBD1 (6 bases). There are 15 residues in the CDR3. Trimming removed 0 bases from V and 1 base from J, with 7 bases in between. Germline V gene sequence: CDR1 LGHDT, CDR2 YNNKEL (reference sequence). The CDR3 sequence: CASSQDGTSYNEQFF. The CDR3 DNA sequence: TGTGCCAGCAGCCAAGACGGGACATCCTACAATGAGCAGTTCTTC.

In this sample, this clone turned up once. V usage is TRBV19 and J usage is TRBJ1-2; 9 positions agree with TRBD1. The germline CDR1 and CDR2 sequences are LNHDA and SQIVND (reference sequence). The CDR3 runs 14 residues. V lost 5 bases, J lost 8 bases, and 9 bases stayed unmatched. The CDR3 DNA sequence: TGTGCCAGTAGTGCTGGACAGGGGTCGGGCGGCTACACCTTC. It codes for CASSAGQGSGGYTF.

The chain combines TRBV9 with TRBJ1-4; tentatively, D is TRBD1 (6 bases). Germline V gene sequence: CDR1 SGDLS, CDR2 YYNGEE. Trimming cost V 7 bases and J 7 bases, with 17 bases left between them. The CDR3 runs 14 residues. The CDR3 here is CASAPSGRGEKLFF. CDR3 coding DNA: TGTGCCAGCGCCCCGTCCGGCAGGGGTGAAAAACTGTTTTTT.

J is TRBJ1-2 and V is TRBV9; 8 bases match TRBD1. Losses at the gene ends were 3 bases for V and 4 bases for J; bases not matched to a gene: 2. CDR3 size: 13 residues. In germline, CDR1 is SGDLS, CDR2 YYNGEE. The DNA of the CDR3 is TGTGCCAGCAGCGGGACAGGGCCCTATGGCTACACCTTC. Amino acids: CASSGTGPYGYTF.

This sequence joins TRBV9 and TRBJ2-1, with D perhaps matching TRBD2 (6 bases). Germline loops: CDR1 SGDLS, CDR2 YYNGEE. CDR3 size: 14 residues. Trimming took 0 bases from V and 3 from J, leaving 7 bases between them. CDR3 in amino acids: CASSVGGDYNEQFF. The DNA of the CDR3 is TGTGCCAGCAGCGTAGGGGGGGACTACAATGAGCAGTTCTTC.

This rearrangement joins TRBV3-1 (or the pseudogene TRBV3-2) to TRBJ1-5; D is unresolved. V was pared by 3 bases and J by 3 bases, with 21 bases between. The CDR3 spans 18 residues. Germline assignment: CDR1 LGHDT and CDR2 YNNKEL (reference sequence). Here the CDR3 DNA reads TGTGCCAGCAGCCACATGAGGGCGGGGATAGGGCACAATCAGCCCCAGCATTTT. Protein sequence: CASSHMRAGIGHNQPQHF.

The rearrangement joins TRBV6-6 to TRBJ1-2, with D perhaps matching TRBD1 (5 bases). Germline assignment: CDR1 MNHNY and CDR2 SVGAGI (reference sequence). The CDR3 length is 13 residues. V gave up 6 bases and J gave up 3 bases, with 11 bases separating them. In DNA, the CDR3 is TGTGCCAGCAGGCAACAGGTGGACTATGGCTACACCTTC. It encodes CASRQQVDYGYTF.

Here the CDR3 reads CAISEGLASTDTQYF. The CDR3 bases are TGTGCCATCAGCGAGGGGCTAGCGAGCACAGATACGCAGTATTTT. The chain recombines TRBV10-3 with TRBJ2-3; a weak D match, TRBD2 (6 bases). The CDR3 covers 15 residues. V was cut by 6 bases and J by 0 bases, with 13 bases left in between. The germline gives CDR1 ENHRY, CDR2 SYGVKD.

This chain uses TRBV19 with TRBJ1-5; D uncertain. CDR1 is LNHDA, CDR2 SQIVND, per germline (reference sequence). The CDR3 runs 15 residues. Trimming took 0 bases from V and 7 from J, leaving 13 bases between them. The chain's CDR3 is CASSIEVSGSQPQHF. The CDR3 DNA is TGTGCCAGTAGTATAGAGGTGTCGGGGAGCCAGCCCCAGCATTTT.

This rearrangement joins TRBV28 to TRBJ2-2; 9 bases agree with TRBD1. The germline gives CDR1 MDHEN, CDR2 SYDVKM. V dropped 8 bases and J dropped 4; count of bases not matched to a gene: 8. The CDR3 length is 15 residues. The CDR3 DNA is TGTGCCAGCCACTCGGGACAGGGATTCACCGGGGAGCTGTTTTTT. Encoded protein: CASHSGQGFTGELFF.

V gene TRBV11-2 combines with J gene TRBJ2-1; TRBD1 aligns across 7 bases. The CDR3 loop spans 15 amino acids. Germline V gene lookup returns CDR1 SGHAT and CDR2 FQNNGV. Losses at the gene ends were 5 bases for V and 3 bases for J; bases not matched to a gene: 7. DNA for the CDR3: TGTGCCAGCAGCGAGGTACAGGGGTACTACAATGAGCAGTTCTTC. It specifies CASSEVQGYYNEQFF.

V is TRBV3-1 (or the pseudogene TRBV3-2) and J is TRBJ1-5, with a possible D match to TRBD1 (5 bases). The V end lost 1 base, the J end lost 7 bases, and 14 bases lay between the germline ends. Germline-derived CDR1 and CDR2 are LGHDT and YNNKEL (reference sequence). This CDR3 comprises 15 residues. In DNA form, the CDR3 reads TGTGCCAGCAGCCAAGGGTCACAGGAAGGGCAGCCCCAGCATTTT. Translating gives CASSQGSQEGQPQHF.

The chain couples TRBV11-3 to TRBJ2-3; 12 bases are a match to TRBD2. The CDR3 totals 14 residues. CDR1 and CDR2 from the germline V gene are SGHNT and YENEEA. The J segment lost 6 bases and the V segment lost 4 bases, leaving 2 bases of the junction unmatched. CDR3 nucleotides: TGTGCCAGCAGCTGGACTAGCGGGGCTGATACGCAGTATTTT. This codes for CASSWTSGADTQYF.